A single T cell receptor (beta chain) is shown here with its context. Its antigen is undetermined. Researchers ran the PCR with 60 Vbeta and 13 Jbeta primers. Per the authors' pipeline: As a later analysis found, there were approximately 80 million unique TCR beta chains, of which roughly 11 million were shared. Here immunoSEQ multiplex PCR was the method, and the copy in TCRdb shows in-frame clones only, minus some. The V and J calls and the clone size are those of that table, but D and trimming were determined from the DNA. There are approximately 150,000 clones in the sample; around 85% occur only once, and roughly 2.9% lies in the top ten. The sample is drawn from a study of cytomegalovirus exposure and HLA in healthy donors. Study results and limitations: A missense variant in DCLRE1C was later tied to TCR beta V- and J-gene trimming. A list of more than 150 TCR beta chains associated with cytomegalovirus was given. Later analysis showed most CMV-associated TCR beta chains appearing HLA-restricted.

Trimming took 3 bases from V and 4 from J, leaving 31 bases between them. CDR1 is GTSNPN and CDR2 is SVGIG in the germline V gene (reference sequence). The CDR3 length is 21 residues. The gene calls are TRBV30 and TRBJ2-6; the D gene is possibly TRBD2 (7 bases). The origin of this receptor is a woman aged 25 to 39 in good health and CMV-seronegative. The sequenced material came from PBMCs. The CDR3 region is CAWRLRRDGSSGGLGANVLTF. Here the CDR3 DNA reads TGTGCCTGGAGGTTGAGGAGGGACGGTTCGTCGGGGGGCCTCGGGGCCAACGTCCTGACTTTC.